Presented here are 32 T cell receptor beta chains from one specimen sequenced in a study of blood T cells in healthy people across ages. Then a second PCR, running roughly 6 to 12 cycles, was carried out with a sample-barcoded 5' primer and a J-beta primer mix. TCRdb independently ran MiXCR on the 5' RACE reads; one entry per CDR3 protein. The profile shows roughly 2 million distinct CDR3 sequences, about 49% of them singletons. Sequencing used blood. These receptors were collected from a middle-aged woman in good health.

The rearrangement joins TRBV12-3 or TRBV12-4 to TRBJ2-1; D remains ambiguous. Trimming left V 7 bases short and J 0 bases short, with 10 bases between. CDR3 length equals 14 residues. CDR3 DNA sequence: TGTGCCAGCACCGGTTCGAGCTCCTACAATGAGCAGTTCTTC. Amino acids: CASTGSSSYNEQFF.

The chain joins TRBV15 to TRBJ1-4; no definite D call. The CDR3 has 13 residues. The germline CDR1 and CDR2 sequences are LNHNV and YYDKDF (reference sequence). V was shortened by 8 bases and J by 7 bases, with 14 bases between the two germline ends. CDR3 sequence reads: CATGEARSEKLFF. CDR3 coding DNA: TGTGCCACCGGGGAGGCTCGGAGTGAAAAACTGTTTTTT.

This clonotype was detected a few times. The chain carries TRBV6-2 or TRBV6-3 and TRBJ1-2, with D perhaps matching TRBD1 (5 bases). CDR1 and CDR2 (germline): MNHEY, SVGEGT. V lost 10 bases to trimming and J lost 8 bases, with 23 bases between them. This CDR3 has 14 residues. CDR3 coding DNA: TGTGCCACCGGAAAGGGACCGCCTTCAGGAGGCTACACCTTC. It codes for CATGKGPPSGGYTF.

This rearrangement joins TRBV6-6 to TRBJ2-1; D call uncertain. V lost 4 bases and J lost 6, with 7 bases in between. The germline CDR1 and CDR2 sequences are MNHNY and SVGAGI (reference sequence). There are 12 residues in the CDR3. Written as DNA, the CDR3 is TGTGCCAGCAGTTCCCCTCCCAATGAGCAGTTCTTC. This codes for CASSSPPNEQFF.

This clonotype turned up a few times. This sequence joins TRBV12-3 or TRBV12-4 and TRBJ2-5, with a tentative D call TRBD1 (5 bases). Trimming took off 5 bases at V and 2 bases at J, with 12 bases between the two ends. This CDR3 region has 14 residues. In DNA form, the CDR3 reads TGTGCCAGCAGTCTACACAGGAAGCAAGAGACCCAGTACTTC. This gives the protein CASSLHRKQETQYF.

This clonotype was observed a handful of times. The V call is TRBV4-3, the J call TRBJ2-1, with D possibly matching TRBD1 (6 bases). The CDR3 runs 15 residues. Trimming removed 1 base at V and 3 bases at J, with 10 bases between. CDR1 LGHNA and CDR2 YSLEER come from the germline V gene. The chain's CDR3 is CASSQGQQGYNEQFF. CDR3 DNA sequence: TGCGCCAGCAGCCAAGGCCAACAGGGCTACAATGAGCAGTTCTTC.

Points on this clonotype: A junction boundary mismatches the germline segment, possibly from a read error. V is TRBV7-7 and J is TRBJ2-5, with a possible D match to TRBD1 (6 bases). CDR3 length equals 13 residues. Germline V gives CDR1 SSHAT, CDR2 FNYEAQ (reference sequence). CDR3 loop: CASSLTGWETQYF. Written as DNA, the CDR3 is TGTGCTAGCAGCTTAACAGGGTGGGAGACCCAGTACTTC.

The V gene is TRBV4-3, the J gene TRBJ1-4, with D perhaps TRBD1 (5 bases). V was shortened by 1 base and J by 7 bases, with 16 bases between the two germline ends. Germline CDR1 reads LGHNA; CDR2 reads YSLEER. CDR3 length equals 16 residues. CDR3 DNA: TGCGCCAGCAGCCAAGGGGGGGAGTGGGGGAGTGAAAAACTGTTTTTT. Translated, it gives CASSQGGEWGSEKLFF.

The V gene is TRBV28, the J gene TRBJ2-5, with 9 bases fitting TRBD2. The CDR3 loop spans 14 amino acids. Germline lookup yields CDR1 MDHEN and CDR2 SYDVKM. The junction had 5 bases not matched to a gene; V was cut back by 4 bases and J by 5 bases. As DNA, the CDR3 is TGTGCCAGCAGTTCCCTCGGACTAGCGGAGACCCAGTACTTC. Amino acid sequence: CASSSLGLAETQYF.

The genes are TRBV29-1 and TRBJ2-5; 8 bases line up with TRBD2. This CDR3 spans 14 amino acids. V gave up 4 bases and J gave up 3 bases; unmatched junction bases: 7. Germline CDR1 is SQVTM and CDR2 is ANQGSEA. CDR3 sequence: CSVGGSGVEETQYF. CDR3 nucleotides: TGCAGCGTTGGAGGTAGCGGGGTTGAAGAGACCCAGTACTTC.

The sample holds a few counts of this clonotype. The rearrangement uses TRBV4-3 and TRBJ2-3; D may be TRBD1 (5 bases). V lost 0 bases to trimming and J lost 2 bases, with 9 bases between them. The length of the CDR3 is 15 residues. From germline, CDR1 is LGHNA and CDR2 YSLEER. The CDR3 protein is CASSQDLGDTDTQYF. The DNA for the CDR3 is TGCGCCAGCAGCCAAGATTTAGGGGACACAGATACGCAGTATTTT.

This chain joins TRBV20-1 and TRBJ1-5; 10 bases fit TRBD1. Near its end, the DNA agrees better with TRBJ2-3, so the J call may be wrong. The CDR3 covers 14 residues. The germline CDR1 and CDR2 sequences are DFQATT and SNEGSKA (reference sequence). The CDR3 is CSAILGQGYQPQYF. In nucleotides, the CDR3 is TGCAGTGCTATATTGGGACAGGGGTATCAGCCCCAGTATTTT.

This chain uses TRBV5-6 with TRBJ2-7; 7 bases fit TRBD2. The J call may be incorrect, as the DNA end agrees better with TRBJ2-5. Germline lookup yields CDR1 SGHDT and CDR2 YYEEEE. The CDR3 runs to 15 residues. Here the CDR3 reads CASSLAPTSAETQYF. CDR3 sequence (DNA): TGTGCCAGCAGCTTGGCCCCAACTAGCGCGGAGACCCAGTACTTC.

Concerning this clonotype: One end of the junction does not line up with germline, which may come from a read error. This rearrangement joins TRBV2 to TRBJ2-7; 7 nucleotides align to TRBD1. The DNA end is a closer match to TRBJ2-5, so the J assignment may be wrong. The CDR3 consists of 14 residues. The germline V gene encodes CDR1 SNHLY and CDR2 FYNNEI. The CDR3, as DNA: TGTACCAGCAGGGGGTCGACAGGGATGGAGACCCAGTACTTC. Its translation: CTSRGSTGMETQYF.

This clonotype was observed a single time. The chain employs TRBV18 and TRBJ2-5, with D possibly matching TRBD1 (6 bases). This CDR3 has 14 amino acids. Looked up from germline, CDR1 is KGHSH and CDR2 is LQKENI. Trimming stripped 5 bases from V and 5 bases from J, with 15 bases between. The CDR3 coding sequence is TGTGCCAGCTCAAGGACAGTAGCCCAGGAGACCCAGTACTTC. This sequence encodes CASSRTVAQETQYF.

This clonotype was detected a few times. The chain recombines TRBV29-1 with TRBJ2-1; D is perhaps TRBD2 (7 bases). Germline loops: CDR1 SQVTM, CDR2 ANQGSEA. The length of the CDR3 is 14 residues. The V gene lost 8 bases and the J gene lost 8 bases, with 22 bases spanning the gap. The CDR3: CSIVDFGGQYEQFF. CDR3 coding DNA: TGCAGCATCGTAGACTTCGGGGGGCAGTATGAGCAGTTCTTC.

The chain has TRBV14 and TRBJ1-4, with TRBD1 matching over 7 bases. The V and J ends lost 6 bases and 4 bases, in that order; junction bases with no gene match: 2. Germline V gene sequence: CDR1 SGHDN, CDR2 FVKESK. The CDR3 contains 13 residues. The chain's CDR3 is CASRTGDNEKLFF. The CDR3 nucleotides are TGTGCCAGCAGAACAGGGGATAATGAAAAACTGTTTTTT.

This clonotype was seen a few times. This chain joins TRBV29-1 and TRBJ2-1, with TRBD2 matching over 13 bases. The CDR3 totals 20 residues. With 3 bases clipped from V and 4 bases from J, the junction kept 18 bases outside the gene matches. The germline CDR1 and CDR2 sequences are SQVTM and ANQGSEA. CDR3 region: CSVDGVVLAGGPDSYNEQFF. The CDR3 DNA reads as TGCAGCGTTGATGGGGTGGTACTAGCGGGGGGGCCCGATTCTTACAATGAGCAGTTCTTC.

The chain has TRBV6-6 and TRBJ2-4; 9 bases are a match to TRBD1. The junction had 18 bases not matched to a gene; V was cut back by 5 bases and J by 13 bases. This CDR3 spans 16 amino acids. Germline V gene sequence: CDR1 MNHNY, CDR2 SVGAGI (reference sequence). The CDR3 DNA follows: TGTGCCAGCAGTCCCGACCCAGGGACAGGGACTCGGGAGCAGTACTTC. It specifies CASSPDPGTGTREQYF.

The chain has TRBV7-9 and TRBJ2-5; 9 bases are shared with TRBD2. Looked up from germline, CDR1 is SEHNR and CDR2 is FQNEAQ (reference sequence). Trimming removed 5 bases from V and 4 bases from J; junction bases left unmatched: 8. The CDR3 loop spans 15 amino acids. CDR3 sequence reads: CASSAGGTSLETQYF. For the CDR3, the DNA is TGTGCCAGCAGCGCTGGCGGGACTAGCTTAGAGACCCAGTACTTC. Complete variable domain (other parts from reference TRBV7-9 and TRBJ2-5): DTGVSQNPRHKITKRGQNVTFRCDPISEHNRLYWYRQTLGQGPEFLTYFQNEAQLEKSRLLSDRFSAERPKGSFSTLEIQRTEQGDSAMYLCASSAGGTSLETQYFGPGTRLLVL.

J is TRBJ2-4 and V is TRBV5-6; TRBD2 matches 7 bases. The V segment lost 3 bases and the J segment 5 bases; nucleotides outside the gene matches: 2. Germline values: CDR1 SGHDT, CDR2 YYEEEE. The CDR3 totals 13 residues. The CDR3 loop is CASSSGRENIQYF. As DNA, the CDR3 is TGTGCCAGCAGCTCGGGGAGGGAAAACATTCAGTACTTC.

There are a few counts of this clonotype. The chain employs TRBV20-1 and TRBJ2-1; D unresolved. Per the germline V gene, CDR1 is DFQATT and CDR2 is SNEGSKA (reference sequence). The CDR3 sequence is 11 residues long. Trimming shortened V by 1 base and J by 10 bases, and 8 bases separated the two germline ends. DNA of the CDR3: TGCAGTGCTAGAGGGCGTTTAGAGCAGTTCTTC. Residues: CSARGRLEQFF.

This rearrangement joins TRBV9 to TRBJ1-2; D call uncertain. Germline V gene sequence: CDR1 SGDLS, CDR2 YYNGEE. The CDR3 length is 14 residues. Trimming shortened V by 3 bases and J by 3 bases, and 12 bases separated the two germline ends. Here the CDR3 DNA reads TGTGCCAGCAGCGCCAGACGGGAAGACTATGGCTACACCTTC. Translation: CASSARREDYGYTF.

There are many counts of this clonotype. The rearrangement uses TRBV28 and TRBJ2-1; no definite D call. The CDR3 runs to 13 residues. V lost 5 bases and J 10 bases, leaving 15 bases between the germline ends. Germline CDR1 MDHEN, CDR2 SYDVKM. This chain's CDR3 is CASSPPGNHEQFF. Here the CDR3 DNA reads TGTGCCAGCAGTCCCCCAGGCAACCACGAGCAGTTCTTC.

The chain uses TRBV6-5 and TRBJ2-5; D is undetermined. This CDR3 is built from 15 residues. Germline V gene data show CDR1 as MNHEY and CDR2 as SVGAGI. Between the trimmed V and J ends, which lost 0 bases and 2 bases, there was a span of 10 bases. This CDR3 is CASSYSVLVQETQYF. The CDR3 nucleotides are TGTGCCAGCAGTTACTCGGTTTTGGTTCAAGAGACCCAGTACTTC.

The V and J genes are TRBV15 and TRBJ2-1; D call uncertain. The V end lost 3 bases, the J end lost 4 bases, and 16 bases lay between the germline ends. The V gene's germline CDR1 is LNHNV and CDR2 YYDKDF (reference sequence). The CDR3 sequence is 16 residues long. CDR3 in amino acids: CATSRVTALPYNEQFF. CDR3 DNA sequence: TGTGCCACCAGCAGGGTGACGGCTCTGCCGTACAATGAGCAGTTCTTC.

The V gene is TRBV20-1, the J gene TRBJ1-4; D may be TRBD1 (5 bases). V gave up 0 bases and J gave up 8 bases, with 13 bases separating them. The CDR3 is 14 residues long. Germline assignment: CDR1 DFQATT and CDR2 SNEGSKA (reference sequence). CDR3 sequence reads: CSAREGAVEEKLFF. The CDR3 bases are TGCAGTGCTAGAGAAGGGGCTGTAGAAGAAAAACTGTTTTTT.

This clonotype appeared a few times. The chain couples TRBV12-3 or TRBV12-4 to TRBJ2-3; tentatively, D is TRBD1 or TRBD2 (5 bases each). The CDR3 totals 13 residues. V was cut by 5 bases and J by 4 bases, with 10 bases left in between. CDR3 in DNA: TGTGCCAGCAGTCGGGACGGTCCAGATACGCAGTATTTT. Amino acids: CASSRDGPDTQYF.

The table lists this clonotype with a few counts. This chain's CDR3 is CASSQDVGVSQETQYF. The CDR3 bases are TGTGCCAGCAGCCAAGATGTGGGGGTTTCCCAAGAGACCCAGTACTTC. V gene TRBV3-1 combines with J gene TRBJ2-5; D could derive from TRBD1 or TRBD2 (5 bases each). CDR1 LGHDT and CDR2 YNNKEL come from the germline V gene (reference sequence). The CDR3 sequence is 16 residues long. V lost 0 bases and J lost 1, with 12 bases in between.

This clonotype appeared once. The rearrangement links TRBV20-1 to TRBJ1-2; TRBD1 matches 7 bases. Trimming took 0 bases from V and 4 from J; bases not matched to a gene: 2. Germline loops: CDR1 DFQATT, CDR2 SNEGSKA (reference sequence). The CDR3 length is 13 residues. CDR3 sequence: CSARDEGAYGYTF. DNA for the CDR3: TGCAGTGCTAGAGATGAGGGGGCCTATGGCTACACCTTC.

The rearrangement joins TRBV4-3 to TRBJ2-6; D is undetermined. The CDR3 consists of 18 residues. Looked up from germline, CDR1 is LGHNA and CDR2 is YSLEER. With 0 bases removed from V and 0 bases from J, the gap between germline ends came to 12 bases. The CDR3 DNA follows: TGCGCCAGCAGCCAAGAGGTCCAGGAACACTCTGGGGCCAACGTCCTGACTTTC. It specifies CASSQEVQEHSGANVLTF.

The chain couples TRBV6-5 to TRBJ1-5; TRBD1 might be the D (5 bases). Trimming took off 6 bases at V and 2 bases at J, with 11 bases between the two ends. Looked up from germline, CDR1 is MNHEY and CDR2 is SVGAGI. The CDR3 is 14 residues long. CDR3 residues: CASRAGAGNQPQHF. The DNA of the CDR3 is TGTGCCAGCAGAGCCGGGGCCGGCAATCAGCCCCAGCATTTT.